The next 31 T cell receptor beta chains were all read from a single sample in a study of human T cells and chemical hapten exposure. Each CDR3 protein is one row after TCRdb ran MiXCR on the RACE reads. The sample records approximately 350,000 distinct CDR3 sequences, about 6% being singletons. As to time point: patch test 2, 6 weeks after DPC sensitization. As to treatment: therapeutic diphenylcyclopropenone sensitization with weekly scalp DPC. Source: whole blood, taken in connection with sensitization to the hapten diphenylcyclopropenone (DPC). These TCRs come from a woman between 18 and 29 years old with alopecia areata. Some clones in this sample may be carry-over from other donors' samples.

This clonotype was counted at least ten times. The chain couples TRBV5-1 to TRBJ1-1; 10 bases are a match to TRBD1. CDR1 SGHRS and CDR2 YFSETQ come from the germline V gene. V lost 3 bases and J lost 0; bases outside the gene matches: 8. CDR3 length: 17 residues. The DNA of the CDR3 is TGCGCCAGCAGCTCCGGGGACAGGGGTTCCCTGAACACTGAAGCTTTCTTT. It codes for CASSSGDRGSLNTEAFF.

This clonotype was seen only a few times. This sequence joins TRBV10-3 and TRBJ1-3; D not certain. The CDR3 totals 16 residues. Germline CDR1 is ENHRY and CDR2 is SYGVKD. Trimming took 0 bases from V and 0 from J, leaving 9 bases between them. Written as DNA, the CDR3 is TGTGCCATCAGTGAGTCTGGCGGGGACTCTGGAAACACCATATATTTT. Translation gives CAISESGGDSGNTIYF.

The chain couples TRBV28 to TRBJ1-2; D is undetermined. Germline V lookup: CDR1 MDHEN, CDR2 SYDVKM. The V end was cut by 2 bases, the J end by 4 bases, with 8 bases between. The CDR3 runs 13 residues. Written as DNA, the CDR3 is TGTGCCAGCAGTTTAGACGGAATCTATGGCTACACCTTC. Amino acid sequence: CASSLDGIYGYTF.

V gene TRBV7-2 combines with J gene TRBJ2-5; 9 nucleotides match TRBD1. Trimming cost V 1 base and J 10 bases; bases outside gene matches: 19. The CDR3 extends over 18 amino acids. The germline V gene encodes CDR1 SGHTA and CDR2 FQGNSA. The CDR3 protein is CASSLDPGTGRQRGVQYF. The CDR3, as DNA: TGTGCCAGCAGCTTAGACCCTGGGACAGGGCGGCAAAGGGGGGTCCAGTACTTC.

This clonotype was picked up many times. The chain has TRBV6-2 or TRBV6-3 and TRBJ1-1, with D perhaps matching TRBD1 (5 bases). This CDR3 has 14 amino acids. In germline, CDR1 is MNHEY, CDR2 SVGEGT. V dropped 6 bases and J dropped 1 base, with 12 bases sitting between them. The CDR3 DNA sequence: TGTGCCAGCAGCGGGGCGACACAGAACACTGAAGCTTTCTTT. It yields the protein CASSGATQNTEAFF.

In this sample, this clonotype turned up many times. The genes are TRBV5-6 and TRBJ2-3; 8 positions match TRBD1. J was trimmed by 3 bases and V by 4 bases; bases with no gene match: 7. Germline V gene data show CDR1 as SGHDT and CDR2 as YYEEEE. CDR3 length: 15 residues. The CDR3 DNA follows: TGTGCCAGCAGCCAGGACAGGGTTCGTACAGATACGCAGTATTTT. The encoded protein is CASSQDRVRTDTQYF.

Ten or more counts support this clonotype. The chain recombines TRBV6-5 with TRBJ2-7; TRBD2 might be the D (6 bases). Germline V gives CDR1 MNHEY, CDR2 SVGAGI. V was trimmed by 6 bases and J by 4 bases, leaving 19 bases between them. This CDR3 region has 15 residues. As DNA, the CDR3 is TGTGCCAGCAGACCAGCCCGCGGGACTTGGTACGAGCAGTACTTC. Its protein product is CASRPARGTWYEQYF.

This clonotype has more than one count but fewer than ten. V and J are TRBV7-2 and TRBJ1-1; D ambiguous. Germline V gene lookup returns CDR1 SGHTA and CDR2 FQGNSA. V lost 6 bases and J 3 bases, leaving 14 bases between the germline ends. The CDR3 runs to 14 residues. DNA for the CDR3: TGTGCCAGCAGTTTACGCGCCAGGTACACTGAAGCTTTCTTT. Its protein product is CASSLRARYTEAFF.

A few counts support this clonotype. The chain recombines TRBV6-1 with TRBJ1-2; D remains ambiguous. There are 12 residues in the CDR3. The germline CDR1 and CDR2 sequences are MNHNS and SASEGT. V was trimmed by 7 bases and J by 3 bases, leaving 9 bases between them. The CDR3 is CASNGFHYGYTF. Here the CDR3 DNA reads TGTGCCAGCAACGGATTCCACTATGGCTACACCTTC.

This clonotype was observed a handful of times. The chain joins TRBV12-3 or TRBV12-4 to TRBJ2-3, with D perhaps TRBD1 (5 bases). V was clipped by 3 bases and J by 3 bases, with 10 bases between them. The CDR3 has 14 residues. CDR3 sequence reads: CASSFGAFTDTQYF. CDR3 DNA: TGTGCCAGCAGTTTTGGGGCCTTTACAGATACGCAGTATTTT.

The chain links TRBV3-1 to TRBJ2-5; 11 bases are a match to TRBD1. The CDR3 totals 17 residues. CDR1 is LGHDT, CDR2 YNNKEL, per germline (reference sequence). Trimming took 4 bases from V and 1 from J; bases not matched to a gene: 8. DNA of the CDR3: TGTGCCAGCAGCCTTGGACAGGGGGCGGGATTCCAAGAGACCCAGTACTTC. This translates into CASSLGQGAGFQETQYF.

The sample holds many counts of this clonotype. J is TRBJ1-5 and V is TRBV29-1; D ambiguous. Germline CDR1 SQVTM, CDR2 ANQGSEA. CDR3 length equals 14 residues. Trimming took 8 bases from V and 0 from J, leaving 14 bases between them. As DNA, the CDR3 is TGCAGCACGGCCGGACCCGATAGCAATCAGCCCCAGCATTTT. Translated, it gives CSTAGPDSNQPQHF. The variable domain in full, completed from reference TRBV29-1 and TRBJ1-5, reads SAVISQKPSRDICQRGTSLTIQCQVDSQVTMMFWYRQQPGQSLTLIATANQGSEATYESGFVIDKFPISRPNLTFSTLTVSNMSPEDSSIYLCSTAGPDSNQPQHFGDGTRLSIL.

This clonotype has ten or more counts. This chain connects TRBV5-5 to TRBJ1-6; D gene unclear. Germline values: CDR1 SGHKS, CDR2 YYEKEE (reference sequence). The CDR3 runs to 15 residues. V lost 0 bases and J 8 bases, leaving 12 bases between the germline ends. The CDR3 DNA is TGTGCCAGCAGCTTGGACGTGGGAAGTTATTCACCCCTCCACTTT. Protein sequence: CASSLDVGSYSPLHF.

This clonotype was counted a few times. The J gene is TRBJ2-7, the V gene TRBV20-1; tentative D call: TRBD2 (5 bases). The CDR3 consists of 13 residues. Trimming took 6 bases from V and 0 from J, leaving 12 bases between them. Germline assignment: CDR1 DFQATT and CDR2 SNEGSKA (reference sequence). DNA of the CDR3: TGCAGTGCCCGAAGCGGTTCCTCCTACGAGCAGTACTTC. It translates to CSARSGSSYEQYF.

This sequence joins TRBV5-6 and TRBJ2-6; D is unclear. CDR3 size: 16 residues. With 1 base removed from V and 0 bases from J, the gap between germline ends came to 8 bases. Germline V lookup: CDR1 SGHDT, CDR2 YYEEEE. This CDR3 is CASSLRLSSGANVLTF. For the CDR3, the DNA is TGTGCCAGCAGCTTGAGGCTTTCCTCTGGGGCCAACGTCCTGACTTTC.

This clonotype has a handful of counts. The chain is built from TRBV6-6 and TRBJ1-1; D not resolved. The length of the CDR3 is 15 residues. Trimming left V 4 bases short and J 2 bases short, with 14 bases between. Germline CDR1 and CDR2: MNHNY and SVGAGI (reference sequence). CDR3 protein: CASSSIAGGNTEAFF. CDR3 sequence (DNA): TGTGCCAGCAGTTCGATCGCAGGAGGCAACACTGAAGCTTTCTTT.

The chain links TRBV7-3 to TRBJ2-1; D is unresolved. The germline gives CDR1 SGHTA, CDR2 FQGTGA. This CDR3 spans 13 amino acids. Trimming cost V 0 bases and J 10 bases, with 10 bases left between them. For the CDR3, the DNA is TGTGCCAGCAGCTTAACGGTGGGAACCGAGCAGTTCTTC. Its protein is CASSLTVGTEQFF.

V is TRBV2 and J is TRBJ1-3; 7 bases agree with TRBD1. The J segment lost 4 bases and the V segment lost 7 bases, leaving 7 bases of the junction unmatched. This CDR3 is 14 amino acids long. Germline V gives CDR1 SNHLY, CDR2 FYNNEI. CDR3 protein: CASNSGGAGNTIYF. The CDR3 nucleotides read TGTGCCAGCAATTCAGGGGGAGCGGGAAACACCATATATTTT.

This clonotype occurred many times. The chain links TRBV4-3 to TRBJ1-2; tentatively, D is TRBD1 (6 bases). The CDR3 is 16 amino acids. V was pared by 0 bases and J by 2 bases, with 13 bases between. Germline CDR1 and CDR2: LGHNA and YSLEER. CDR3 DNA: TGCGCCAGCAGCCAAGATAGGGGGGGGCGCAACTATGGCTACACCTTC. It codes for CASSQDRGGRNYGYTF.

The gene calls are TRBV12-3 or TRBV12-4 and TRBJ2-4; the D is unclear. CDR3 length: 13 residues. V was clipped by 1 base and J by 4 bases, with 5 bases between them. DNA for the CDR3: TGTGCCAGCAGTTTAGAGATAAAAAACATTCAGTACTTC. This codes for CASSLEIKNIQYF.

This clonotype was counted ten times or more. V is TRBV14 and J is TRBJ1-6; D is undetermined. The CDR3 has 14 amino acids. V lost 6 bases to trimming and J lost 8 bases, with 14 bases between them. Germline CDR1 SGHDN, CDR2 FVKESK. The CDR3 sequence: CASRRRGSHSPLHF. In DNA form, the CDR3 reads TGTGCCAGCAGGCGAAGAGGCAGCCATTCACCCCTCCACTTT.

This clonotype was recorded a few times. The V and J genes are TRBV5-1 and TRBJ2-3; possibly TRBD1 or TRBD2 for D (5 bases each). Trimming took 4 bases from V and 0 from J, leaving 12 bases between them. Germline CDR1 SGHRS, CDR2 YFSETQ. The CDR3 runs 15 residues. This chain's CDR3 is CASSGDGFSTDTQYF. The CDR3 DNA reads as TGCGCCAGCAGCGGGGACGGATTTAGCACAGATACGCAGTATTTT.

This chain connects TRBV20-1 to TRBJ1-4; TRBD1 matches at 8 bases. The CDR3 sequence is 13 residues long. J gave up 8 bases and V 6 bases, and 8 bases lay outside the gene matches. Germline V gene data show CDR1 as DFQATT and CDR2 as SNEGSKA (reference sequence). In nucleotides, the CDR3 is TGCAGTGCAAGGACAGGGCACGAGGAAAAACTGTTTTTT. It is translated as CSARTGHEEKLFF.

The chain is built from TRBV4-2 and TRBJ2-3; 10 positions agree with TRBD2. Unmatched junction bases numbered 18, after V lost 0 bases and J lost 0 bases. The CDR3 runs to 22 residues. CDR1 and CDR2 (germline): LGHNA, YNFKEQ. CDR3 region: CASSQEVGPGLAGALSTDTQYF. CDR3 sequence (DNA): TGTGCCAGCAGCCAAGAAGTCGGGCCGGGGCTAGCGGGGGCCCTAAGCACAGATACGCAGTATTTT.

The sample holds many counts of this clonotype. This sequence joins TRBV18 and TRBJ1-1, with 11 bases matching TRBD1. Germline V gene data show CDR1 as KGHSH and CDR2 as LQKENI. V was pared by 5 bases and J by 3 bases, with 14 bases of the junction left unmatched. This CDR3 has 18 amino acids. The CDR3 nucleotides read TGTGCCAGCTCATATGACCCCCGGACAGGGGGCGCGGACACTGAAGCTTTCTTT. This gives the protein CASSYDPRTGGADTEAFF.

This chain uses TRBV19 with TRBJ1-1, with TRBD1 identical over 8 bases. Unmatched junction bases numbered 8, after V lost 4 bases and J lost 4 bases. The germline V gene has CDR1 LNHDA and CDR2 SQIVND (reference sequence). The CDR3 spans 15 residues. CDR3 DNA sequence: TGTGCCAGTAGTAGGGGACAGGAAAGAGGCACTGAAGCTTTCTTT. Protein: CASSRGQERGTEAFF.

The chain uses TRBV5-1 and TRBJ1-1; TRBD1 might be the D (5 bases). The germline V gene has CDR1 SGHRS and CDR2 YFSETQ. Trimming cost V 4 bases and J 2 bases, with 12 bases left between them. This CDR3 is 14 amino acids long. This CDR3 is CASSRWGVNTEAFF. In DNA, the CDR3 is TGCGCCAGCAGCAGATGGGGCGTTAACACTGAAGCTTTCTTT. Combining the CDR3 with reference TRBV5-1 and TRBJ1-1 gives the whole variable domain KAGVTQTPRYLIKTRGQQVTLSCSPISGHRSVSWYQQTPGQGLQFLFEYFSETQRNKGNFPGRFSGRQFSNSRSEMNVSTLELGDSALYLCASSRWGVNTEAFFGQGTRLTVV.

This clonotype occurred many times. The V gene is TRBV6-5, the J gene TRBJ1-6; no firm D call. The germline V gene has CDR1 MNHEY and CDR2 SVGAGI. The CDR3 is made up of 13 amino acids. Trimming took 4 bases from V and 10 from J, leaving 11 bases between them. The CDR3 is CASSFNRFSPLHF. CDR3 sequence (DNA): TGTGCCAGCAGTTTCAATCGGTTCTCACCCCTCCACTTT.

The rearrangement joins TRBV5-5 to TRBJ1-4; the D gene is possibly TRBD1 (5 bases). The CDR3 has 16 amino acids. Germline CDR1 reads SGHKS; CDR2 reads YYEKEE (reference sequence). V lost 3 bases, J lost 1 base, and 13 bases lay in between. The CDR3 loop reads CASSSNMGLTNEKLFF. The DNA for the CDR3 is TGTGCCAGCAGCTCTAACATGGGGCTAACTAATGAAAAACTGTTTTTT.

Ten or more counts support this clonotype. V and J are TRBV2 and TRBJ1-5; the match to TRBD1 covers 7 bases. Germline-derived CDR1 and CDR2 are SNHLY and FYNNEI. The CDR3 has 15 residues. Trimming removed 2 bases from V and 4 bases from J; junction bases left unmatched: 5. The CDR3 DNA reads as TGTGCCAGCAGTGAATCCTTACAGGGGAATCAGCCCCAGCATTTT. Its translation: CASSESLQGNQPQHF.

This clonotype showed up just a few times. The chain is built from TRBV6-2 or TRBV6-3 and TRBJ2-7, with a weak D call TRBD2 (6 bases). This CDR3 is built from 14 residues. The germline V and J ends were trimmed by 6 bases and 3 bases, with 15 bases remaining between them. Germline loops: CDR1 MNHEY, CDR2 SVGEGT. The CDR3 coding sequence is TGTGCCAGCAGAATCTCCGGGACTCTCTACGAGCAGTACTTC. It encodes CASRISGTLYEQYF.